The present T cell receptor beta chain was sequenced within a study of regulatory T cells in long-lasting Graves disease (dated by TCRdb to about 2021). The study in broad terms: Antithyroid drugs had been taken for less than 3 months by newly diagnosed Graves' disease patients. The study took place in China and was registered as a clinical trial. A total of about 33 samples were covered by TCR sequencing, comprising approximately 13 persistent and some 20 newly diagnosed Graves' disease patients. Persistent Graves' disease patients were compared with newly diagnosed Graves' disease patients by peripheral blood TCR sequencing and RNA sequencing.

Libraries were constructed by multiplex PCR. The listed sequencing device is Illumina HiSeq 4000. iRepertoire HTBI primers and Arm-PCR amplification of CDR3 regions were used to construct TCR beta libraries. PCR products were gel purified before sequencing. Per the source publication's procedure: Gene usage analysis of CDR3 amino acid clonotypes used the 60 to 75 TRBV and approximately 13 TRBJ segments found across samples. Filtered high-quality paired reads were merged into contigs using COPE and FqMerger. BLAST was used to align contigs to IMGT TRBV, TRBD and TRBJ reference genes, and CDR3 was defined according to IMGT. Any clonotype with a frequency above 0.1% was counted as a highly expanded clone. Shannon entropy was used to measure repertoire diversity, and the Gini coefficient was used to measure V-J evenness. A clonotype found in more than one individual was treated as public. Using fastp at Q25 and MiXCR, TCRdb reprocessed the public reads and kept productive beta chains. Entries are consolidated by CDR3 protein sequence, retaining the most common genes and DNA. What appears here as the V and J calls and clone size reflects TCRdb's work, not the paper's. The sample yields a few hundred thousand distinct CDR3 sequences; 15% to 20% were counted once. The top ten clones comprise about 14% of the sample.

Many counts were recorded for this clonotype. Its antigen is not yet known. The sample holds no much larger clone one base away, and base qualities are not on file. Overall study outcomes, separate from this receptor: Patients with persistent disease shared more public clonotypes (about 2,900) than newly diagnosed patients did (approximately 970). TRBV28, TRBJ1-2 and TRBJ2-5 were preferentially used in persistent disease, while TRBV20-1 and TRBJ2-1 were favored in newly diagnosed disease. Because the primary lesion, thyroid tissue, could not be accessed, the study looked at peripheral blood alone. Lower TCR Shannon entropy and fewer highly expanded clones were observed in persistent Graves' disease patients than in newly diagnosed patients, which suggested clonal expansion. The authors acknowledged the small sample size as a limitation that may reduce accuracy. Only the TCR beta chain was sequenced and analyzed.

In the paper's terms, the time point label means: newly diagnosed GD, antithyroid drugs for less than 3 months. RNA was extracted from PBMCs in TRIzol for both TCR sequencing and RNA sequencing. The diagnosis of Graves' disease followed American Thyroid Association guidelines. Recruitment of patients was carried out at an endocrinology department in Xi'an, China. Each patient gave approximately 8.8 milliliters of peripheral blood, collected in an EDTA anticoagulant tube. PBMCs were isolated by Ficoll Paque Plus density gradient separation without further T cell sorting. An Agilent 2100 Bioanalyzer and agarose gel were used to check RNA quality, and a NanoDrop 2000 was used to measure RNA concentration. Looking up the germline V gene yields CDR1 SGHDT and CDR2 YYEEEE. Including the terminal cysteine and phenylalanine, the CDR3 comprises 14 residues. Kept here is only the CDR3 DNA, which spans 42 bases and is read in frame from base 1. A distance of 13 bases separates the germline ends of V and J, which lose 2 bases and 6 bases respectively.

This sample was shared with a second study, whose subject was T cells in Graves' hyperthyroidism and ophthalmopathy. The second study's paper adds: A patient counted as having stable Graves' hyperthyroidism if no progression to ophthalmopathy occurred over 18 months of follow-up. Hyperthyroidism patients were aged 18 to 65 years and newly diagnosed, with disease duration of less than 2 months. Exclusion was applied to patients with uncontrolled infections, other autoimmune diseases, pregnancy or lactation. Diagnoses were established on the basis of clinical symptoms, serum thyroxine and TRAb, thyroid ultrasound, and orbital computed tomography. The first round of RT-PCR for the TCR CDR3 was performed with the HTBI primer set and the Qiagen OneStep RT-PCR kit. Blood samples also contained most of the expanded thyroid clonotypes (frequency above 0.001), which suggests that blood repertoires may reflect thyroid immune responses. A 13 V-J signature model separated ophthalmopathy from stable hyperthyroidism, with about 88% sensitivity and roughly 81% specificity in cross-validation and 80%/75% in testing. During validation, the model predicted progression to ophthalmopathy a median of approximately 7 months ahead of onset, with around 71% sensitivity and 72% to 80% specificity. TCR V-J signatures able to tell the groups apart were searched for in a discovery cohort of some 97 patients, of whom fewer than 45 had Graves' ophthalmopathy and under 65 had stable Graves' hyperthyroidism. An independent validation cohort of fewer than 20 hyperthyroidism patients and about 16 patients who later progressed to ophthalmopathy tested prospective prediction of ophthalmopathy. The roughly 90 discovery patients were divided at random into training and test sets in a 7:3 ratio. Thyroid tissue and blood T-cell repertoires from roughly 6 Graves' hyperthyroidism patients were also compared in the study. After blood sampling, hyperthyroidism patients were treated with methimazole at a starting dose of 30 mg daily, and ophthalmopathy patients were treated with high-dose intravenous methylprednisolone. Libraries were constructed in a second round of multiplex PCR, after which size selection and purification were performed. Paired-end sequencing of the libraries was performed with 100 bp reads on an Illumina HiSeq2000. SOAPnuke was used to process the raw data, throwing out any read that contained adapters or uncalled bases, had a mean Phred below 15, or lacked an exact constant-primer or identifier match. COPE v1.2.5 was used to merge the high-quality paired reads, and each unique nucleotide sequence was defined as a clonotype. MiTCR v1.1 was used to align the clonotypes against IMGT TRBV, TRBD and TRBJ reference segments. Only V-J combinations with frequency above 0.0001, covering roughly 99% of repertoires, were analysed. A TCS score was defined as the ratio of F50 (clonal expansion) to E x V (chaos), with BLOSUM62-based TCRdist applied between CDR3 peptides within each V-J. Welch's t-statistics and random forest reduced 500 to 550 V-J features to 10 to 15, which were used in a naive Bayes classifier (R e1071). Sample size was not statistically predetermined, and blinding of investigators to group allocation was not performed. TCR Vbeta CDR3 sequencing of 135 peripheral blood samples (roughly 43 ophthalmopathy, 75 to 85 hyperthyroidism and approximately 17 progressor patients) is reported in the paper.

The source of this sequence is a woman aged 25-40 years with Graves disease. Donor details come from another sample of the same person, matched by shared clones. Source: peripheral blood mononuclear cells (PBMCs), taken at new diagnosis, from a patient treated with antithyroid drugs. Recombination joined TRBV5-6 with TRBJ2-3; 5 matching bases give a weak D call of TRBD2. The nucleotides are TGTGCCAGCAGCTTCCTGGAGGCCAGGGATACGCAGTATTTT. Its product reads: CASSFLEARDTQYF.